The rows below give T cell receptor beta chains drawn from one sample of a study of Graves' ophthalmopathy and Graves' hyperthyroidism. Via MiXCR, TCRdb re-called the multiplex PCR reads, giving one row per CDR3 protein. This sample has 150,000 or so distinct CDR3 sequences, with roughly two fifths found just once. Sequencing was performed on peripheral blood. The receptor source for this set is a man aged 30 to 45 with Graves' ophthalmopathy. Each CDR3 is given with its conserved first and last residue. D genes are given only for firm matches. Clone size is given for some rows only: seen once, a few or many times, or a class if the clone is expanded.

>TRBD1|few|TRBV12-3/TRBV12-4|TRBJ1-6
TGTGCCAGCAGTCAAAGACAGGGAGGGTCACCCCTCCACTTT
CASSQRQGGSPLHF
>.|many|TRBV10-3|TRBJ1-5
TGTGCCATCAGCCACAGGGTCGACCAGCCCCAGCATTTT
CAISHRVDQPQHF
>.|.|TRBV6-1|TRBJ2-2
TGTGCCAGCAGTCTAACCCCGGAGACCGGGGAGCTGTTTTTT
CASSLTPETGELFF
>.|.|TRBV6-1|TRBJ2-5
TGTGCCAGCAGTGAATGGGCGGGACCACAAGAGACCCAGTACTTC
CASSEWAGPQETQYF
>TRBD1|many|TRBV5-1|TRBJ1-2
TGCGCCAGCAGCTTGGAGGGACAGGAGTATGGCTACACCTTC
CASSLEGQEYGYTF
>.|many|TRBV4-1|TRBJ2-2
TGCGCCAGCAGCCAAGGAGACCGTCCCGGGGAGCTGTTTTTT
CASSQGDRPGELFF
>TRBD2|.|TRBV11-2|TRBJ2-5
TGTGCCAGCAGCTCGGGACTAGCGGGGGACTGGGAGACCCAGTACTTC
CASSSGLAGDWETQYF
>TRBD1|many|TRBV24-1|TRBJ1-2
TGTGCCACCAGTGATGCCCGACAGGGCGAAAGGGATTATGGCTACACCTTC
CATSDARQGERDYGYTF
>TRBD1|many|TRBV29-1|TRBJ1-1
TGCAGCGTTTCACCACAGGGGGCCACTGGGACTGAAGCTTTCTTT
CSVSPQGATGTEAFF
>.|few|TRBV6-2/TRBV6-3|TRBJ1-6
TGTGCCAGCGGAGAGGCTTACGAGAATTCACCCCTCCACTTT
CASGEAYENSPLHF
>TRBD1|.|TRBV27|TRBJ1-1
TGTGCCAGCAGTCATGGACAGGGGGACACTGAAGCTTTCTTT
CASSHGQGDTEAFF
>.|many|TRBV28|TRBJ2-5
TGTGCCAGCAGTTACTTCGAAGGGGAGACCCAGTACTTC
CASSYFEGETQYF
>.|.|TRBV6-2/TRBV6-3|TRBJ1-2
TGTGCCAGCAGTTTCTCTCGGTCGGGGCTCGATGAGGACTATGGCTACACCTTC
CASSFSRSGLDEDYGYTF
>.|many|TRBV28|TRBJ1-5
TGTGCCAGCAGTTTATCGGGGGGGGGAAGCAATCAGCCCCAGCATTTT
CASSLSGGGSNQPQHF
>.|many|TRBV14|TRBJ2-7
TGTGCCAGCAGCCAAGCTTCTTTCTACGAGCAGTACTTC
CASSQASFYEQYF
>TRBD2|many|TRBV7-2|TRBJ2-7
TGTGCCAGCACCAAGCGGGAGGGGCCCTACGAGCAGTACTTC
CASTKREGPYEQYF
>TRBD2|many|TRBV28|TRBJ2-7
TGTGCCAGCCGAACGGGGGGGACGGGACTCTCCGAGCAGTACTTC
CASRTGGTGLSEQYF